Following are 32 T cell receptor beta chains from one sample sequenced in a study of blood T cell repertoires in COVID-19. Here immunoSEQ multiplex PCR was the method, and the copy in TCRdb shows in-frame clones only, minus some. The sample includes approximately 130,000 clones, approximately 80% seen only once; the top ten take approximately 8.7%. The sequencing sample was made of peripheral blood. The receptors originated from a man between 40 and 49 years old with active or convalescent COVID-19.

This clone was detected a few times. This chain uses TRBV15 with TRBJ1-5; D is perhaps TRBD1 (5 bases). Between the trimmed V and J ends, which lost 1 base and 2 bases, there was a span of 9 bases. Germline V gives CDR1 LNHNV, CDR2 YYDKDF (reference sequence). This CDR3 spans 15 amino acids. The DNA for the CDR3 is TGTGCCACCAGCAGAGGAGAAGGGGGCAATCAGCCCCAGCATTTT. Protein: CATSRGEGGNQPQHF.

The J gene is TRBJ1-5, the V gene TRBV29-1; D perhaps matches TRBD1 (5 bases). Looked up from germline, CDR1 is SQVTM and CDR2 is ANQGSEA. This CDR3 is built from 10 residues. CDR3 in amino acids: CRGGNQPQHF. The CDR3 DNA is TGCAGGGGGGGGAATCAGCCCCAGCATTTT.

The chain has TRBV11-2 and TRBJ1-1, with a tentative D call TRBD1 (5 bases). CDR3 size: 14 residues. The germline V gene encodes CDR1 SGHAT and CDR2 FQNNGV. V lost 4 bases and J lost 4, with 13 bases in between. The CDR3 DNA reads as TGTGCCAGCAGCTCCCGGGGACTTAGCACTGAAGCTTTCTTT. Protein product: CASSSRGLSTEAFF.

V gene TRBV19 combines with J gene TRBJ2-7; maybe TRBD1 (8 bases). Germline CDR1 reads LNHDA; CDR2 reads SQIVND (reference sequence). The CDR3 consists of 13 residues. Here the CDR3 reads CGTYRGGSYEQYF. In DNA, the CDR3 is TGTGGGACCTACAGGGGGGGTTCCTACGAGCAGTACTTC.

CDR3 nucleotide sequence: TGTGCCACCAGTGATTCACCGGGACAGGGGGCTAAAGGGGAGCTGTTTTTT. Its translation is CATSDSPGQGAKGELFF. This chain uses TRBV24-1 with TRBJ2-2; 12 bases agree with TRBD1. CDR3 size: 17 residues. Germline values: CDR1 KGHDR, CDR2 SFDVKD. Trimming at V came to 2 bases and at J to 8 bases, leaving 8 bases not matched to a gene.

The V call is TRBV18, the J call TRBJ2-2; D gene unclear. The CDR3 runs 17 residues. Germline loops: CDR1 KGHSH, CDR2 LQKENI. V dropped 4 bases and J dropped 0 bases, with 15 bases sitting between them. In DNA, the CDR3 is TGTGCCAGCTCACTACAGCCGGCCCTCACGAACACCGGGGAGCTGTTTTTT. As protein: CASSLQPALTNTGELFF.

The chain carries TRBV7-6 and TRBJ2-7; D unresolved. This CDR3 region has 11 residues. Germline-derived CDR1 and CDR2 are SGHVS and FNYEAQ. Trimming cost V 2 bases and J 5 bases, with 4 bases left between them. The CDR3 loop reads CASSLQNEQYF. CDR3 DNA sequence: TGTGCCAGCAGCTTACAGAACGAGCAGTACTTC. The whole variable domain, remainder taken from reference TRBV7-6 and TRBJ2-7, is GAGVSQSPRYKVTKRGQDVALRCDPISGHVSLYWYRQALGQGPEFLTYFNYEAQQDKSGLPNDRFSAERPEGSISTLTIQRTEQRDSAMYRCASSLQNEQYFGPGTRLTVT.

With regard to this clone: Other DNA sequences in the sample encode the same CDR3. The gene calls are TRBV12-3 or TRBV12-4 and TRBJ1-2; D not certain. The V end was cut by 6 bases, the J end by 4 bases, with 12 bases between. This CDR3 has 13 residues. The CDR3 loop is CASSSGGRYGYTF. CDR3 coding DNA: TGTGCCAGCAGCTCGGGCGGGCGCTATGGCTACACCTTC.

The chain links TRBV18 to TRBJ1-1; no clear D. CDR1 is KGHSH and CDR2 is LQKENI in the germline V gene. The CDR3 runs to 11 residues. V was cut by 0 bases and J by 11 bases, with 7 bases left in between. The CDR3 DNA is TGTGCCAGCTCACCACCCGGAGTGGCTTTCTTT. This translates into CASSPPGVAFF.

A few counts support this clone. The J gene is TRBJ1-1, the V gene TRBV18, with D uncertain. The CDR3 extends over 17 amino acids. Germline CDR1 KGHSH, CDR2 LQKENI. With 0 bases removed from V and 3 bases from J, the gap between germline ends came to 17 bases. This CDR3 is CASSPPIGMGHHTEAFF. The CDR3 DNA reads as TGTGCCAGCTCACCACCGATAGGCATGGGCCATCACACTGAAGCTTTCTTT.

The chain is built from TRBV2 and TRBJ1-5, with a possible D match to TRBD1 (6 bases). CDR3 size: 14 residues. Germline V gene sequence: CDR1 SNHLY, CDR2 FYNNEI. The V and J ends lost 2 bases and 3 bases respectively, with 8 bases between them. As DNA, the CDR3 is TGTGCCAGCAGTGAACCAGGGGCCAATCAGCCCCAGCATTTT. Translation gives CASSEPGANQPQHF.

This chain links TRBV6-5 with TRBJ2-3, with TRBD1 matching 7 bases. V lost 7 bases to trimming and J lost 6 bases; unmatched junction nucleotides: 13. The CDR3 totals 15 residues. CDR1 is MNHEY, CDR2 SVGAGI, per germline. The CDR3 loop reads CASTQTGEPLDTQYF. In DNA, the CDR3 is TGTGCCAGCACGCAAACAGGGGAGCCCTTGGATACGCAGTATTTT.

V gene TRBV7-3 combines with J gene TRBJ2-6; the D is unclear. The CDR3 covers 17 residues. Germline-derived CDR1 and CDR2 are SGHTA and FQGTGA. The V end was cut by 4 bases, the J end by 0 bases, with 13 bases between. CDR3 DNA sequence: TGTGCCAGCAGCTATAGAGGATCCTCCTCTGGGGCCAACGTCCTGACTTTC. This gives the protein CASSYRGSSSGANVLTF.

The chain carries TRBV18 and TRBJ1-5; D may be TRBD1 (5 bases). The germline V gene has CDR1 KGHSH and CDR2 LQKENI. This CDR3 has 17 residues. Between the trimmed V and J ends, which lost 2 bases and 0 bases, there was a span of 14 bases. The CDR3 here is CASSPGTGSYSNQPQHF. The CDR3 nucleotides read TGTGCCAGCTCACCAGGAACAGGCTCCTATAGCAATCAGCCCCAGCATTTT.

J is TRBJ1-5 and V is TRBV6-6; D uncertain. Trimming shortened V by 7 bases and J by 7 bases, and 20 bases separated the two germline ends. The CDR3 runs to 15 residues. Looked up from germline, CDR1 is MNHNY and CDR2 is SVGAGI (reference sequence). The CDR3 region has the DNA TGTGCCAGCAACGAGGCGGGGAGTTTGGGACAGCCCCAGCATTTT. It codes for CASNEAGSLGQPQHF.

The chain employs TRBV7-2 and TRBJ2-1, with D unresolved. V shed 3 bases and J shed 7 bases, with 7 bases lying between them. This CDR3 has 12 residues. Germline V lookup: CDR1 SGHTA, CDR2 FQGNSA. Here the CDR3 reads CASSFLGNEQFF. The DNA of the CDR3 is TGTGCCAGCAGCTTTCTAGGTAATGAGCAGTTCTTC.

The chain combines TRBV11-3 with TRBJ2-1, with D perhaps TRBD2 (5 bases). Trimming left V 1 base short and J 2 bases short, with 9 bases between. CDR3 length: 15 amino acids. Per germline, CDR1 SGHNT and CDR2 YENEEA. The CDR3 sequence is CASSLVGAPYNEQFF. DNA for the CDR3: TGTGCCAGCAGCTTAGTGGGAGCCCCCTACAATGAGCAGTTCTTC.

The V call is TRBV9, the J call TRBJ1-5; possibly TRBD1 for D (5 bases). The V and J ends lost 2 bases and 3 bases respectively, with 9 bases between them. Germline values: CDR1 SGDLS, CDR2 YYNGEE. The CDR3 is made up of 14 amino acids. CDR3 amino acids: CASSVDSFNQPQHF. DNA of the CDR3: TGTGCCAGCAGCGTTGACAGCTTCAATCAGCCCCAGCATTTT. The full variable domain, with the rest looked up from reference TRBV9 and TRBJ1-5, is DSGVTQTPKHLITATGQRVTLRCSPRSGDLSVYWYQQSLDQGLQFLIQYYNGEERAKGNILERFSAQQFPDLHSELNLSSLELGDSALYFCASSVDSFNQPQHFGDGTRLSIL.

This clone was detected a few times. The chain links TRBV7-2 to TRBJ2-5; D not certain. The CDR3 covers 15 residues. Trimming took 1 base from V and 5 from J, leaving 14 bases between them. Per the germline V gene, CDR1 is SGHTA and CDR2 is FQGNSA. In nucleotides, the CDR3 is TGTGCCAGCAGCTTAGGGTCTGGAGTTGGGGAGACCCAGTACTTC. Residues: CASSLGSGVGETQYF. Drawing the rest from reference TRBV7-2 and TRBJ2-5, the complete variable domain is GAGVSQSPSNKVTEKGKDVELRCDPISGHTALYWYRQSLGQGLEFLIYFQGNSAPDKSGLPSDRFSAERTGGSVSTLTIQRTQQEDSAVYLCASSLGSGVGETQYFGPGTRLLVL.

The J gene is TRBJ2-1, the V gene TRBV23-1; a weak D match, TRBD1 (6 bases). TRBV23-1 is recorded as an ORF, its role being uncertain. V dropped 0 bases and J dropped 6 bases, with 12 bases sitting between them. The CDR3 has 15 residues. In DNA, the CDR3 is TGCGCCAGCAGTCAATCGAATTACAGGGTCAATGAGCAGTTCTTC. This codes for CASSQSNYRVNEQFF.

The chain uses TRBV27 and TRBJ2-7; perhaps TRBD2 as D (6 bases). The germline CDR1 and CDR2 sequences are MNHEY and SMNVEV (reference sequence). Trimming pared 3 bases from V and 0 bases from J, leaving 6 bases between. The CDR3 sequence is 13 residues long. The CDR3 coding sequence is TGTGCCAGCAGTTTGGAGGGCTCCTACGAGCAGTACTTC. Amino acids: CASSLEGSYEQYF.

The V and J genes are TRBV2 and TRBJ1-2; 7 bases agree with TRBD1. This CDR3 comprises 15 residues. The germline V gene has CDR1 SNHLY and CDR2 FYNNEI. Unmatched junction bases numbered 5, after V lost 0 bases and J lost 4 bases. The CDR3 loop reads CASSEAATGIYGYTF. The CDR3 region has the DNA TGTGCCAGCAGTGAAGCCGCGACAGGGATCTATGGCTACACCTTC.

This clone was picked up one time. The gene calls are TRBV7-9 and TRBJ1-1, with D possibly matching TRBD1 (6 bases). V shed 5 bases and J shed 4 bases, with 11 bases lying between them. The CDR3 has 13 amino acids. CDR1 SEHNR and CDR2 FQNEAQ come from the germline V gene (reference sequence). CDR3 loop: CASSLQGTTEAFF. The CDR3 DNA reads as TGTGCCAGCAGCCTTCAGGGGACCACTGAAGCTTTCTTT.

The chain employs TRBV3-1 (or the pseudogene TRBV3-2) and TRBJ2-7; D is unresolved. CDR3 length equals 12 residues. Trimming took 4 bases from V and 3 from J, leaving 7 bases between them. Germline V CDR1 and CDR2: LGHDT, YNNKEL (reference sequence). Here the CDR3 DNA reads TGTGCCAGCAGCCGGCGCGGCTACGAGCAGTACTTC. Its translation: CASSRRGYEQYF.

The chain is built from TRBV5-1 and TRBJ1-5; 8 bases are shared with TRBD1. The germline V gene encodes CDR1 SGHRS and CDR2 YFSETQ. J lost 6 bases, V lost 2 bases, and 4 bases had no gene match. CDR3 length: 14 amino acids. Here the CDR3 DNA reads TGCGCCAGCAGCTTACAGGGGGACGGTCAGCCCCAGCATTTT. This gives the protein CASSLQGDGQPQHF.

This clone was recorded a few times. V gene TRBV7-2 combines with J gene TRBJ1-4; D might be TRBD1 (5 bases). Trimming cost V 2 bases and J 11 bases, with 12 bases left between them. This CDR3 spans 13 amino acids. Germline CDR1 is SGHTA and CDR2 is FQGNSA. CDR3 sequence: CASSLRQLEKLFF. In DNA form, the CDR3 reads TGTGCCAGCAGCTTAAGACAGTTAGAGAAACTGTTTTTT.

This clone showed up many times. This chain uses TRBV5-1 with TRBJ1-2, with 7 bases matching TRBD1. The CDR3 contains 13 residues. The germline gives CDR1 SGHRS, CDR2 YFSETQ. Trimming took 4 bases from V and 5 from J; bases not matched to a gene: 5. The CDR3 nucleotides are TGCGCCAGCAGCCCAGCGACAGGGTATGGCTACACCTTC. Its protein product is CASSPATGYGYTF.

The rearrangement links TRBV9 to TRBJ1-2; 7 nucleotides agree with TRBD1. J gave up 3 bases and V 0 bases, and 2 bases lay outside the gene matches. The germline gives CDR1 SGDLS, CDR2 YYNGEE. CDR3 length equals 14 residues. As DNA, the CDR3 is TGTGCCAGCAGCGTAGTAGGACAGGACTATGGCTACACCTTC. Translating it yields CASSVVGQDYGYTF.

The chain joins TRBV7-9 to TRBJ1-3, with D uncertain. The germline gives CDR1 SEHNR, CDR2 FQNEAQ (reference sequence). The CDR3 has 15 amino acids. V lost 2 bases to trimming and J lost 0 bases, with 8 bases between them. The CDR3 is CASSLKQYSGNTIYF. In nucleotides, the CDR3 is TGTGCCAGCAGCTTAAAACAGTACTCTGGAAACACCATATATTTT.

J is TRBJ2-1 and V is TRBV18, with TRBD2 identical over 9 bases. V lost 4 bases, J lost 7 bases, and 8 bases stayed unmatched. The CDR3 runs 15 residues. Germline V gene sequence: CDR1 KGHSH, CDR2 LQKENI. In nucleotides, the CDR3 is TGTGCCAGCTCACGGGTCGGCGGGGGGGTGAATGAGCAGTTCTTC. Its protein is CASSRVGGGVNEQFF.

This CDR3 reads CASSPVGAGEQYF. Written as DNA, the CDR3 is TGTGCCAGCTCCCCAGTAGGGGCCGGGGAGCAGTACTTC. The chain employs TRBV18 and TRBJ2-7, with D maybe TRBD1 (5 bases). The CDR3 sequence is 13 residues long. V lost 6 bases to trimming and J lost 7 bases, with 16 bases between them. Germline V lookup: CDR1 KGHSH, CDR2 LQKENI.

This chain joins TRBV15 and TRBJ1-5; tentatively, D is TRBD1 (5 bases). Trimming shortened V by 1 base and J by 0 bases, and 10 bases separated the two germline ends. In germline, CDR1 is LNHNV, CDR2 YYDKDF (reference sequence). This CDR3 is 16 amino acids long. This CDR3 reads CATSRGVGVSNQPQHF. In DNA form, the CDR3 reads TGTGCCACCAGCAGAGGGGTAGGGGTTAGCAATCAGCCCCAGCATTTT.